This entry lists 28 T cell receptor beta chains sequenced from one sample in a study of cytomegalovirus exposure and HLA in healthy donors (TCRdb year 2017). Library creation used the immunoSEQ multiplex PCR assay. The multiplex PCR relied on a mix of 60 forward primers for TCR Vbeta segments and 13 reverse primers for TCR Jbeta segments. Held by TCRdb, this immuneACCESS table contains in-frame sequences only and omits some clones. Under half of the omission traces to an unresolved V gene where checked; the cause of the rest is unknown. In all, the sample holds roughly 190,000 clones, and 81% of those were seen once. The ten largest account for more than 1.5% of the sample. Sequenced material: PBMCs. The receptors derive from a young man in good health and CMV-seronegative.

The V and J genes are TRBV6-4 and TRBJ1-1, with a possible D match to TRBD1 (5 bases). CDR3 length: 13 amino acids. Per germline, CDR1 MRHNA and CDR2 SNTAGT. V was clipped by 4 bases and J by 5 bases, with 11 bases between them. CDR3 nucleotides: TGTGCCAGCAGTGCAGGGATGGGTACTGAAGCTTTCTTT. Translation: CASSAGMGTEAFF.

Only a few counts were recorded for this clone. V usage is TRBV21-1 and J usage is TRBJ2-5; the table's D call of TRBD1 was not tested on the DNA. With the DNA end fitting TRBJ2-7 better, the J assignment may be wrong. TRBV21-1 is an annotated pseudogene. This CDR3 comprises 15 residues. The CDR3 DNA is TGTGCCAGCACCGTCAGGGCAGGGGAGAGCGACGAGCAGTACTTC. This translates into CASTVRAGESDEQYF.

The CDR3 DNA reads TGTGCCAGCAGTTATAGTCACGATAGCAATCAGCCCCAGCATTTT. Its protein product is CASSYSHDSNQPQHF. V and J are TRBV6-5 and TRBJ1-5; unclear D gene. CDR1 and CDR2 from the germline V gene are MNHEY and SVGAGI. The CDR3 totals 15 residues. V lost 3 bases and J lost 0, with 9 bases in between.

In DNA form, the CDR3 reads TGTGCCAGCAGCTTAGTTCTGTCTGCCTACGAGCAGTACTTC. It encodes CASSLVLSAYEQYF. The genes are TRBV11-2 and TRBJ2-7; unclear D gene. The germline CDR1 and CDR2 sequences are SGHAT and FQNNGV. The V gene lost 1 base and the J gene lost 2 bases, with 9 bases spanning the gap. The CDR3 covers 14 residues.

CDR3 nucleotide sequence: TGTGCCAGCAGCCATACAGGTGGCGCCGGGGAGCTGTTTTTT. Protein product: CASSHTGGAGELFF. The rearrangement links TRBV16 to TRBJ2-2, with D perhaps TRBD1 (5 bases). Trimming cost V 3 bases and J 6 bases, with 11 bases left between them. The CDR3 contains 14 residues. Germline V gene sequence: CDR1 KGHSY, CDR2 FQNENV.

The chain uses TRBV19 and TRBJ1-1, with TRBD1 matching over 10 bases. The germline V gene has CDR1 LNHDA and CDR2 SQIVND (reference sequence). This CDR3 has 15 amino acids. Unmatched junction bases numbered 4, after V lost 4 bases and J lost 2 bases. The CDR3 reads CASSKGQGLNTEAFF. CDR3 nucleotide sequence: TGTGCCAGTAGTAAGGGACAGGGGCTCAACACTGAAGCTTTCTTT.

J is TRBJ2-5 and V is TRBV6-1; 11 bases are a match to TRBD1. The V gene end was trimmed by 6 bases and the J gene end by 5 bases; junction bases not matched to a gene: 8. The CDR3 totals 15 residues. Germline CDR1 MNHNS, CDR2 SASEGT. This CDR3 reads CASSKGTGGPETQYF. The CDR3 nucleotides read TGTGCCAGCAGCAAAGGGACAGGGGGTCCGGAGACCCAGTACTTC.

Here the CDR3 DNA reads TGTGCCAGCAGCTTAAGCGGTAGTGGAGGCAATCAGCCCCAGCATTTT. This translates into CASSLSGSGGNQPQHF. The chain is built from TRBV13 and TRBJ1-5; D ambiguous. CDR1 is PRHDT and CDR2 is FYEKMQ in the germline V gene (reference sequence). V was cut by 2 bases and J by 2 bases, with 13 bases left in between. The CDR3 runs 16 residues.

The chain carries TRBV19 and TRBJ2-5; TRBD1 agrees at 7 bases. Germline lookup yields CDR1 LNHDA and CDR2 SQIVND (reference sequence). With 3 bases clipped from V and 5 bases from J, the junction kept 6 bases outside the gene matches. This CDR3 is 14 amino acids long. This CDR3 is CASSMAGGRETQYF. CDR3 bases: TGTGCCAGTAGTATGGCAGGGGGACGGGAGACCCAGTACTTC.

The CDR3 spells CASSQTGLPSPLHF. The CDR3 DNA is TGCGCCAGCAGTCAGACAGGGTTACCGTCACCCCTCCACTTT. V is TRBV5-1 and J is TRBJ1-6, with 7 bases identical to TRBD1. Trimming removed 5 bases from V and 10 bases from J; junction bases left unmatched: 9. Germline V gene lookup returns CDR1 SGHRS and CDR2 YFSETQ. The CDR3 runs to 14 residues.

The V call is TRBV19, the J call TRBJ1-5; 7 positions match TRBD1. V lost 1 base to trimming and J lost 0 bases; unmatched junction nucleotides: 3. Per the germline V gene, CDR1 is LNHDA and CDR2 is SQIVND (reference sequence). The CDR3 contains 16 residues. CDR3 loop: CASSIGGTDSNQPQHF. The CDR3 bases are TGTGCCAGTAGTATAGGCGGGACAGATAGCAATCAGCCCCAGCATTTT.

The V call is TRBV6-1, the J call TRBJ2-5, with 13 bases lining up with TRBD2. In germline, CDR1 is MNHNS, CDR2 SASEGT. CDR3 length equals 15 residues. The V gene end was trimmed by 6 bases and the J gene end by 4 bases; junction bases not matched to a gene: 5. CDR3 region: CASRKTSGGSETQYF. The DNA for the CDR3 is TGTGCCAGCAGAAAGACTAGCGGGGGGTCAGAGACCCAGTACTTC.

The V gene is TRBV7-9, the J gene TRBJ2-2; D may be TRBD2 (6 bases). Between the trimmed V and J ends, which lost 1 base and 0 bases, there was a span of 12 bases. The CDR3 runs to 17 residues. Germline V gene lookup returns CDR1 SEHNR and CDR2 FQNEAQ (reference sequence). Here the CDR3 reads CASSLDVGGPNTGELFF. In DNA form, the CDR3 reads TGTGCCAGCAGCTTAGATGTCGGGGGACCGAACACCGGGGAGCTGTTTTTT.

The chain is built from TRBV5-6 and TRBJ2-7; 7 bases align to TRBD1. Germline V CDR1 and CDR2: SGHDT, YYEEEE. Trimming at V came to 4 bases and at J to 2 bases, leaving 3 bases not matched to a gene. The CDR3 totals 13 residues. CDR3 in DNA: TGTGCCAGCAGCCGGACAGGAACCTACGAGCAGTACTTC. Its translation is CASSRTGTYEQYF.

The V call is TRBV5-1, the J call TRBJ2-3, with 9 bases aligning to TRBD1. The CDR3 runs 15 residues. V lost 5 bases to trimming and J lost 0 bases; unmatched junction nucleotides: 4. The germline gives CDR1 SGHRS, CDR2 YFSETQ. The CDR3 loop reads CASRPGTGSTDTQYF. CDR3 sequence (DNA): TGCGCCAGCAGGCCAGGGACAGGGAGCACAGATACGCAGTATTTT.

The chain joins TRBV27 to TRBJ2-7; TRBD1 is a possible D gene (6 bases). Per germline, CDR1 MNHEY and CDR2 SMNVEV (reference sequence). This CDR3 has 17 residues. The V gene lost 4 bases and the J gene lost 3 bases, with 22 bases spanning the gap. DNA of the CDR3: TGTGCCAGCAGTTACTCGTCGTTGGGACATGGGGACTACGAGCAGTACTTC. Its translation: CASSYSSLGHGDYEQYF.

The genes are TRBV5-4 and TRBJ2-2; maybe TRBD2 (6 bases). Germline values: CDR1 SGHNT, CDR2 YYREEE (reference sequence). The V end lost 4 bases, the J end lost 4 bases, and 11 bases lay between the germline ends. The CDR3 is 14 amino acids. The CDR3 region has the DNA TGTGCCAGCAGCGGAGGGTGGAGCACCGGGGAGCTGTTTTTT. It translates to CASSGGWSTGELFF.

This clone was seen only a few times. The rearrangement uses TRBV6-1 and TRBJ1-2, with D maybe TRBD1 (5 bases). The CDR3 consists of 17 residues. V was clipped by 1 base and J by 4 bases, with 19 bases between them. Germline CDR1 and CDR2: MNHNS and SASEGT. The CDR3 loop reads CASSEEAFKGIGYGYTF. In DNA, the CDR3 is TGTGCCAGCAGTGAAGAGGCTTTTAAGGGGATCGGCTATGGCTACACCTTC.

This clone appeared a few times. The chain carries TRBV6-5 and TRBJ2-7; 10 bases agree with TRBD2. J was trimmed by 6 bases and V by 6 bases; bases with no gene match: 11. The CDR3 extends over 15 amino acids. The germline V gene has CDR1 MNHEY and CDR2 SVGAGI. CDR3 bases: TGTGCCAGCAGGACCTCCGGGACTAGCGTAGGCGAGCAGTACTTC. This translates into CASRTSGTSVGEQYF.

The chain couples TRBV19 to TRBJ2-7; unclear D gene. Germline CDR1 is LNHDA and CDR2 is SQIVND (reference sequence). With 3 bases removed from V and 3 bases from J, the gap between germline ends came to 9 bases. This CDR3 has 13 residues. The CDR3 DNA follows: TGTGCCAGTAGTATCGGTGCTGGCTACGAGCAGTACTTC. Residues: CASSIGAGYEQYF. The whole variable domain, filled in from reference TRBV19 and TRBJ2-7, reads DGGITQSPKYLFRKEGQNVTLSCEQNLNHDAMYWYRQDPGQGLRLIYYSQIVNDFQKGDIAEGYSVSREKKESFPLTVTSAQKNPTAFYLCASSIGAGYEQYFGPGTRLTVT.

For this clone: Relative to the germline gene, one junction end is altered; a read error may explain this. This chain connects TRBV7-8 to TRBJ2-6; TRBD1 is a possible D gene (5 bases). Per germline, CDR1 SGHVS and CDR2 FQNEAQ. This CDR3 has 17 amino acids. Here the CDR3 DNA reads TGTGCCAGCAGCTTATCGTTGGGGTTGTCTGGGGCCAACGGCCTGACTTTC. Translated, it gives CASSLSLGLSGANGLTF.

The chain uses TRBV2 and TRBJ2-5, with no clear D. Germline V gives CDR1 SNHLY, CDR2 FYNNEI. The CDR3 spans 12 residues. V was trimmed by 6 bases and J by 0 bases, leaving 5 bases between them. This chain's CDR3 is CASSRYQETQYF. The CDR3, as DNA: TGTGCCAGCAGCAGGTACCAAGAGACCCAGTACTTC.

This sequence joins TRBV27 and TRBJ2-3; a possible D gene is TRBD1 (5 bases). CDR3 size: 15 residues. With 3 bases removed from V and 0 bases from J, the gap between germline ends came to 10 bases. The germline V gene has CDR1 MNHEY and CDR2 SMNVEV (reference sequence). The CDR3 bases are TGTGCCAGCAGTTTGAAGGACAAAAGCACAGATACGCAGTATTTT. Translation: CASSLKDKSTDTQYF.

The chain links TRBV25-1 to TRBJ2-3; no firm D call. This CDR3 has 15 residues. V was shortened by 3 bases and J by 0 bases, with 10 bases between the two germline ends. From germline, CDR1 is MGHDK and CDR2 SYGVNS. The CDR3, as DNA: TGTGCCAGCAGTGATCGAGGTTCCAGCACAGATACGCAGTATTTT. Protein: CASSDRGSSTDTQYF.

The chain combines TRBV2 with TRBJ2-1; TRBD2 agrees at 10 bases. Looked up from germline, CDR1 is SNHLY and CDR2 is FYNNEI. V shed 4 bases and J 1 base; nucleotides not matched to a gene: 7. The CDR3 loop spans 17 amino acids. The CDR3 DNA is TGTGCCAGCAGTGGGCTAGCGGGAGTTCGGTCCTACAATGAGCAGTTCTTC. Protein: CASSGLAGVRSYNEQFF.

The chain has TRBV13 and TRBJ2-2, with 9 bases aligning to TRBD2. V lost 2 bases, J lost 6 bases, and 16 bases stayed unmatched. The CDR3 is 19 residues long. Germline CDR1 is PRHDT and CDR2 is FYEKMQ (reference sequence). CDR3 in DNA: TGTGCCAGCAGCTTAACATCGGTAGCGGGAGTAGGGCATGCCGGGGAGCTGTTTTTT. Translated, it gives CASSLTSVAGVGHAGELFF.

The V gene is TRBV27, the J gene TRBJ1-2, with unresolved D. Deletions cut 4 bases from V and 0 bases from J, with 9 bases between. Germline CDR1 reads MNHEY; CDR2 reads SMNVEV (reference sequence). The CDR3 consists of 14 residues. CDR3 sequence: CASSSPRTNYGYTF. In DNA, the CDR3 is TGTGCCAGCAGTTCCCCCAGAACTAACTATGGCTACACCTTC.

The gene calls are TRBV7-2 and TRBJ2-1; 12 nucleotides agree with TRBD2. The CDR3 consists of 14 residues. V trimming: 6 bases; J trimming: 8 bases; junction bases outside the gene matches: 5. The germline CDR1 and CDR2 sequences are SGHTA and FQGNSA. The CDR3 loop reads CASRLAGGLDEQFF. The DNA of the CDR3 is TGTGCCAGCAGACTAGCGGGGGGTTTGGATGAGCAGTTCTTC.